The TCR beta chain described here comes from a study of cytomegalovirus exposure and HLA in healthy donors. Regarding the study as a whole: Most sequenced TCRs were rare (though some public TCRs occurred in many donors). Common viral pathogens seemed to be connected with several of the most significant clusters, according to a later analysis.

After removal of 4 bases from V and 1 base from J, the junction contained 9 bases not matched to a gene. The CDR3 consists of 16 residues. Germline CDR1 SGDLS, CDR2 YYNGEE. Use of 60 Vbeta and 13 Jbeta primers characterized the PCR. The table came from immunoSEQ multiplex PCR; TCRdb's copy has only in-frame clones and leaves some out. Of nearly 110,000 clones in the sample, 65% to 80% were seen once. As regards this clone: The antigen is undetermined.

The rearrangement links TRBV9 to TRBJ2-3; 7 bases align to TRBD1. The sequenced sample was PBMCs. The receptor comes from a woman between 45 and 60 years old in good health and CMV-seropositive. The CDR3 protein is CASSRGQGRGTDTQYF. CDR3 nucleotides: TGTGCCAGCAGCAGGGGGCAGGGGCGGGGCACAGATACGCAGTATTTT. Combining the CDR3 with reference TRBV9 and TRBJ2-3 gives the whole variable domain DSGVTQTPKHLITATGQRVTLRCSPRSGDLSVYWYQQSLDQGLQFLIQYYNGEERAKGNILERFSAQQFPDLHSELNLSSLELGDSALYFCASSRGQGRGTDTQYFGPGTRLTVL.